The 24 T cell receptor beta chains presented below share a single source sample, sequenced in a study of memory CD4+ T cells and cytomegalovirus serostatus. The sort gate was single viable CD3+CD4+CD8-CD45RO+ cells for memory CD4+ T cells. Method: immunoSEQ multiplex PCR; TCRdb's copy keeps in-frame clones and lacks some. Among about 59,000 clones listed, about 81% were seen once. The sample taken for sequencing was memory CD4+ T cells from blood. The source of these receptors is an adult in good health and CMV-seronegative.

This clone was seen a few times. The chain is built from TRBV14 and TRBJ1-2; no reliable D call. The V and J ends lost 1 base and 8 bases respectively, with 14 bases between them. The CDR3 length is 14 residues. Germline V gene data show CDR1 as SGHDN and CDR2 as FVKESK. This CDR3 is CASSQVMVDCGYTF. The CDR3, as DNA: TGTGCCAGCAGCCAAGTAATGGTGGATTGCGGCTACACCTTC.

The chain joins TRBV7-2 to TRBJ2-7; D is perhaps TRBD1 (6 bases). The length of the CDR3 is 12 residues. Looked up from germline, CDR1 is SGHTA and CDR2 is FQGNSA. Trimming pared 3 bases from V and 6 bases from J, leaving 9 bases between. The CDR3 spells CASSLDSGEQYF. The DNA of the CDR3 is TGTGCCAGCAGCTTGGACAGTGGCGAGCAGTACTTC. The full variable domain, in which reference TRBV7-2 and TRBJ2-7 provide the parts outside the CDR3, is GAGVSQSPSNKVTEKGKDVELRCDPISGHTALYWYRQSLGQGLEFLIYFQGNSAPDKSGLPSDRFSAERTGGSVSTLTIQRTQQEDSAVYLCASSLDSGEQYFGPGTRLTVT.

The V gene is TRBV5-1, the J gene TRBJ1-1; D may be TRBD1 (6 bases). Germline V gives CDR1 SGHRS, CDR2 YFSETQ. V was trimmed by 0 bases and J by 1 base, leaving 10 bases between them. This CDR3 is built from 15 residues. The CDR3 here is CASSLVGTPNTEAFF. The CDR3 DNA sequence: TGCGCCAGCAGCTTGGTCGGGACACCGAACACTGAAGCTTTCTTT.

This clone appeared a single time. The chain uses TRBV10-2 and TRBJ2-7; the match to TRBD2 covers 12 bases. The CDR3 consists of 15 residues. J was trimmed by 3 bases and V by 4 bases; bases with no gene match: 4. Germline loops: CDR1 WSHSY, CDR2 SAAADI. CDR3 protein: CASSGTSGKHYEQYF. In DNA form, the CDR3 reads TGCGCCAGCAGTGGGACTAGCGGGAAGCACTACGAGCAGTACTTC.

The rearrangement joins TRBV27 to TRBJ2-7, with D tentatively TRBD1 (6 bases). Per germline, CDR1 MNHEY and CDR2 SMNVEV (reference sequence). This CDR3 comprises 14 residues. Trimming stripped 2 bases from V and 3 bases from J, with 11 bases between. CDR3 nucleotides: TGTGCCAGCAGTTTAATGCAGGGACACTACGAGCAGTACTTC. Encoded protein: CASSLMQGHYEQYF.

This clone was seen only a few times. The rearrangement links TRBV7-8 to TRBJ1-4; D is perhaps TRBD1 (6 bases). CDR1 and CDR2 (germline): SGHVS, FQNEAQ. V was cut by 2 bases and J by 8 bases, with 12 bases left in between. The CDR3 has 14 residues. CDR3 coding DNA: TGTGCCAGCAGCTTATATGGAGGGGGGGAAAAACTGTTTTTT. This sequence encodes CASSLYGGGEKLFF.

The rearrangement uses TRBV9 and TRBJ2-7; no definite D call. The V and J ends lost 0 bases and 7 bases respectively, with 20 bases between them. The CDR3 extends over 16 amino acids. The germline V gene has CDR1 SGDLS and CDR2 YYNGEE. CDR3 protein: CASSVGEGISFREQYF. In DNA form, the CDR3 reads TGTGCCAGCAGCGTAGGGGAAGGGATCTCCTTCAGAGAGCAGTACTTC.

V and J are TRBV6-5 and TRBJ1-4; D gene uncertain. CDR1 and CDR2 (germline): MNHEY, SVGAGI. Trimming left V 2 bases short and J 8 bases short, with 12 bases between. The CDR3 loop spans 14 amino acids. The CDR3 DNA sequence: TGTGCCAGCAGTTACAGGGAGAGAGAGGAAAAACTGTTTTTT. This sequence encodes CASSYREREEKLFF.

CDR3 coding DNA: TGCAGCGTTCTTGGGGAGTTGTCCTCCTACAATGAGCAGTTCTTC. Its protein product is CSVLGELSSYNEQFF. The chain combines TRBV29-1 with TRBJ2-1, with D perhaps TRBD2 (5 bases). The CDR3 covers 15 residues. Trimming left V 5 bases short and J 0 bases short, with 14 bases between. From germline, CDR1 is SQVTM and CDR2 ANQGSEA.

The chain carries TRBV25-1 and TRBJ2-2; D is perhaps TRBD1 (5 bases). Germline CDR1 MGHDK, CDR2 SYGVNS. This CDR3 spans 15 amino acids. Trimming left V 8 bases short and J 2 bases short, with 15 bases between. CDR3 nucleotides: TGTGCCAGCTCCGCGCTCGACAGAAACACCGGGGAGCTGTTTTTT. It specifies CASSALDRNTGELFF.

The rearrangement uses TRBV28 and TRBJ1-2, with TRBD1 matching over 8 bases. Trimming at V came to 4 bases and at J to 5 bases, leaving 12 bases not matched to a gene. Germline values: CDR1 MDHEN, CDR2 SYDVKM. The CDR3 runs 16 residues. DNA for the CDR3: TGTGCCAGCAGTTCCACAATGACAGGGGTTATGTATGGCTACACCTTC. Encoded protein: CASSSTMTGVMYGYTF.

The CDR3: CASAPLAGGETQYF. The CDR3 nucleotides read TGCGCCAGCGCCCCTCTAGCGGGAGGTGAGACCCAGTACTTC. J is TRBJ2-5 and V is TRBV5-1; 11 bases match TRBD2. The CDR3 has 14 residues. The ends lost 7 bases at V and 5 bases at J; junction bases unmatched: 7. Germline V gene lookup returns CDR1 SGHRS and CDR2 YFSETQ.

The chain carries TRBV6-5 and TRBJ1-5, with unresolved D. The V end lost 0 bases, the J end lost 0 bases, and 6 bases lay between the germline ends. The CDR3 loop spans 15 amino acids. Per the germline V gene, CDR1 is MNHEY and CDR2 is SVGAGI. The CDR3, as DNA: TGTGCCAGCAGTTACTCGCGTGTTAGCAATCAGCCCCAGCATTTT. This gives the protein CASSYSRVSNQPQHF.

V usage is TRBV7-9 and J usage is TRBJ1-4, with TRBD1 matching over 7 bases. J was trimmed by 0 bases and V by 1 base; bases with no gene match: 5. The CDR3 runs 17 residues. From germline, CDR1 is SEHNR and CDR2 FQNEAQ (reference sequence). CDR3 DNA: TGTGCCAGCAGCTTAGAGGGAGGGGGCTCAACTAATGAAAAACTGTTTTTT. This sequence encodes CASSLEGGGSTNEKLFF. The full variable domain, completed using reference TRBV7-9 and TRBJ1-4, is DTGVSQNPRHKITKRGQNVTFRCDPISEHNRLYWYRQTLGQGPEFLTYFQNEAQLEKSRLLSDRFSAERPKGSFSTLEIQRTEQGDSAMYLCASSLEGGGSTNEKLFFGSGTQLSVL.

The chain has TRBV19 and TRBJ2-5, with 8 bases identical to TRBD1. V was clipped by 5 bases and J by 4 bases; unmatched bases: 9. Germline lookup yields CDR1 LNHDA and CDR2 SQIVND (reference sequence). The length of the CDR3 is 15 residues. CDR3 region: CASSGYGQGGETQYF. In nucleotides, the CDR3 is TGTGCCAGTAGTGGGTACGGACAGGGTGGAGAGACCCAGTACTTC.

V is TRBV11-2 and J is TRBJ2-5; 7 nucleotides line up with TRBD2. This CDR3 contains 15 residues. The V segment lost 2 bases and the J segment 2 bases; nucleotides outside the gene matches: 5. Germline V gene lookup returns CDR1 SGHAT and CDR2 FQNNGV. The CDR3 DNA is TGTGCCAGCAGCTTATCCCGAGCGGGGCAAGAGACCCAGTACTTC. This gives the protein CASSLSRAGQETQYF.

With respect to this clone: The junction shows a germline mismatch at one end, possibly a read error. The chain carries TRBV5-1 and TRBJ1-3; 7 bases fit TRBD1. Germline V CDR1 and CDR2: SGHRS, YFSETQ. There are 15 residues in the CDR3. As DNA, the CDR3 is TGCGCCAGCAGCCCTCGGACAGGATCTGGAAGCACCATATATTTT. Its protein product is CASSPRTGSGSTIYF.

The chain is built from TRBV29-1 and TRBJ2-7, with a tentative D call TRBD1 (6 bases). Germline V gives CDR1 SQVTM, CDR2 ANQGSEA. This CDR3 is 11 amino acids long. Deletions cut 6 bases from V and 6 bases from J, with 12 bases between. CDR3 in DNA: TGCAGCGTCCAACAGGGCCTCGAGCAGTACTTC. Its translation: CSVQQGLEQYF.

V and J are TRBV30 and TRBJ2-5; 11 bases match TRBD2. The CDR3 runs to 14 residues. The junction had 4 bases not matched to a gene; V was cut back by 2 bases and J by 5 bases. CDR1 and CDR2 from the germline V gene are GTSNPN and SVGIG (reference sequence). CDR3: CAWSWSSGGETQYF. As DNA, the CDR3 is TGTGCCTGGAGTTGGTCTAGCGGGGGGGAGACCCAGTACTTC.

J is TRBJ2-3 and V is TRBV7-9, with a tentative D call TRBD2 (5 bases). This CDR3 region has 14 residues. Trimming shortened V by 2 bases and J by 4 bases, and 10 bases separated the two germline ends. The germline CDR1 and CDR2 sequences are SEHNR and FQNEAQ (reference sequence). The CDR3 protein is CASSLSGLADTQYF. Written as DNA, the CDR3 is TGTGCCAGCAGCTTATCGGGATTGGCAGATACGCAGTATTTT.

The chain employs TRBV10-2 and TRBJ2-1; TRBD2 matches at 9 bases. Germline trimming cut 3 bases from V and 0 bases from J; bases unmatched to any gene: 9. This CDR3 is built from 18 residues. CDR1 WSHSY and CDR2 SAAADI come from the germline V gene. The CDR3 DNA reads TGCGCCAGCAGTGAATCGCGTCTAGCGGGACCCTCCTACAATGAGCAGTTCTTC. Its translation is CASSESRLAGPSYNEQFF.

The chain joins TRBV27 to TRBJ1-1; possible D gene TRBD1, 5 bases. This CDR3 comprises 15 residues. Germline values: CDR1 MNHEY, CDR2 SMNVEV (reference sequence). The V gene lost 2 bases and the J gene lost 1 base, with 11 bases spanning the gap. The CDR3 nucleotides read TGTGCCAGCAGTTTAGCCTGGGACCGGAACACTGAAGCTTTCTTT. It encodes CASSLAWDRNTEAFF.

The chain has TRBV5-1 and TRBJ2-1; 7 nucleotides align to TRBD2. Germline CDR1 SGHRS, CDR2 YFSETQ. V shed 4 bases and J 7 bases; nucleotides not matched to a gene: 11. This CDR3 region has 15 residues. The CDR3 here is CASSVKRGGLNEQFF. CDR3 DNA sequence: TGCGCCAGCAGCGTGAAGCGGGGCGGCTTAAATGAGCAGTTCTTC.

DNA for the CDR3: TGTGCCAGCAGCTCCTCCGGGACAGCGCGTTTCGGGGAGCTGTTTTTT. This translates into CASSSSGTARFGELFF. The chain employs TRBV7-3 and TRBJ2-2, with TRBD1 matching 7 bases. Germline V lookup: CDR1 SGHTA, CDR2 FQGTGA. The CDR3 has 16 amino acids. With V trimmed by 4 bases and J by 7 bases, 12 bases remained unmatched.